This T cell receptor beta chain stems from a study of cytomegalovirus exposure and HLA in healthy donors. Study-wide findings and caveats: Likely technical artifact: a cluster of highly shared sequence variants. HLA alleles were associated with 15,000 to 20,000 TCR beta sequences in a later analysis at 0.05 false discovery rate. TCR beta V segments were, for the most part, productive about 87% or about 30% of the time in an earlier analysis.

A note on this clone: Its specificity is unknown.

Primers included in the PCR were 60 Vbeta and 13 Jbeta primers. This table comes from immunoSEQ multiplex PCR, and its TCRdb copy is limited to in-frame clones, with some not included. The sample lists under 200,000 clones; roughly 80% were seen once. This CDR3 is built from 17 residues. Germline CDR1 and CDR2: SGDLS and YYNGEE. J gave up 4 bases and V 4 bases, and 9 bases lay outside the gene matches. The receptor was isolated from a man aged 45 to 65 in good health and CMV-seropositive. This chain joins TRBV9 and TRBJ2-5; TRBD2 matches 14 bases. The specimen sequenced was PBMCs. The CDR3 protein is CASSPTGLAGEGETQYF. The CDR3 nucleotides read TGTGCCAGCAGCCCCACGGGACTAGCGGGAGAGGGAGAGACCCAGTACTTC.